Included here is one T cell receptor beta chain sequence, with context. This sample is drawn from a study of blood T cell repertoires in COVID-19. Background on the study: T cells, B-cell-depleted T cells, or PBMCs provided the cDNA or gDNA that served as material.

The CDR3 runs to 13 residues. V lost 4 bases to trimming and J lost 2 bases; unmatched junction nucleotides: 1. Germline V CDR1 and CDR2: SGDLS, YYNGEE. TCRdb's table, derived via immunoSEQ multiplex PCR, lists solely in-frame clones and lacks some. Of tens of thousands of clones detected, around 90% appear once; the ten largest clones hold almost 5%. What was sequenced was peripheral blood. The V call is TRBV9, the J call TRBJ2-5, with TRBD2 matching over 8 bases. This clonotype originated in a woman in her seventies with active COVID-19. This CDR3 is CASSSGGQETQYF. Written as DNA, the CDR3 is TGTGCCAGCAGCTCGGGGGGGCAAGAGACCCAGTACTTC.